These 13 T cell receptor beta chains were sequenced from one sample in a study of blood T cell repertoires in COVID-19. The protocol was immunoSEQ multiplex PCR, while the TCRdb copy is restricted to in-frame clones and leaves out a portion. Here the sample spans 270,000 or so clones, around 87% being singletons. The specimen was peripheral blood. All receptors derive from an older woman with COVID-19, enrolled during active disease.

This chain joins TRBV6-5 and TRBJ2-1; 9 bases line up with TRBD2. The CDR3 consists of 13 residues. The germline gives CDR1 MNHEY, CDR2 SVGAGI. Germline trimming cut 9 bases from V and 9 bases from J; bases unmatched to any gene: 9. CDR3 nucleotides: TGTGCCAGTTGGACTAGCGCTACCACTGAGCAGTTCTTC. The encoded protein is CASWTSATTEQFF.

The chain is built from TRBV19 and TRBJ2-5; perhaps TRBD1 as D (6 bases). The germline V and J ends were trimmed by 7 bases and 4 bases, with 13 bases remaining between them. Germline CDR1 reads LNHDA; CDR2 reads SQIVND (reference sequence). The CDR3 spans 13 residues. The CDR3 is CASKARGGETQYF. CDR3 DNA sequence: TGTGCCAGTAAGGCCAGGGGTGGAGAGACCCAGTACTTC.

V is TRBV15 and J is TRBJ1-5; 7 nucleotides align to TRBD1. The germline gives CDR1 LNHNV, CDR2 YYDKDF (reference sequence). V lost 0 bases, J lost 6 bases, and 11 bases stayed unmatched. This CDR3 contains 17 residues. This CDR3 is CATSRDRKAQGFQPQHF. The CDR3 nucleotides are TGTGCCACCAGCAGAGATAGGAAGGCACAGGGGTTTCAGCCCCAGCATTTT.

This sequence joins TRBV7-2 and TRBJ2-7; the match to TRBD2 covers 10 bases. Germline V gene lookup returns CDR1 SGHTA and CDR2 FQGNSA. The CDR3 totals 16 residues. V was clipped by 4 bases and J by 7 bases; unmatched bases: 13. CDR3 coding DNA: TGTGCCAGCAGCTCACTCAGCGGGGGGGCCTTTAAGGAGCAGTACTTC. This codes for CASSSLSGGAFKEQYF.

The genes are TRBV6-5 and TRBJ2-1; weak D call: TRBD2 (7 bases). V was trimmed by 8 bases and J by 2 bases, leaving 16 bases between them. Germline CDR1 MNHEY, CDR2 SVGAGI. This CDR3 has 15 residues. Here the CDR3 DNA reads TGTGCCAGCCGAGAAAGGGGGGGTACCTACAATGAGCAGTTCTTC. It specifies CASRERGGTYNEQFF.

The rearrangement uses TRBV5-6 and TRBJ1-2; D not resolved. The CDR3 totals 15 residues. Germline CDR1 reads SGHDT; CDR2 reads YYEEEE. Between the trimmed V and J ends, which lost 2 bases and 1 base, there was a span of 12 bases. The DNA of the CDR3 is TGTGCCAGCAGCTTCGTAAATTCCCTTAACTATGGCTACACCTTC. Amino acid sequence: CASSFVNSLNYGYTF.

This chain links TRBV20-1 with TRBJ1-5, with D possibly being TRBD1 (5 bases). This CDR3 contains 14 residues. CDR1 DFQATT and CDR2 SNEGSKA come from the germline V gene (reference sequence). V was trimmed by 3 bases and J by 3 bases, leaving 12 bases between them. CDR3 protein: CSASSRANNQPQHF. Here the CDR3 DNA reads TGCAGTGCTAGTAGCAGGGCCAACAATCAGCCCCAGCATTTT.

This chain links TRBV24-1 with TRBJ2-1, with 7 bases lining up with TRBD1. CDR1 KGHDR and CDR2 SFDVKD come from the germline V gene. V trimming: 4 bases; J trimming: 4 bases; junction bases outside the gene matches: 3. The CDR3 consists of 14 residues. The CDR3 is CATSDRDSYNEQFF. In nucleotides, the CDR3 is TGTGCCACCAGTGACCGGGACAGTTACAATGAGCAGTTCTTC.

The genes are TRBV9 and TRBJ1-6; no definite D call. V shed 0 bases and J shed 7 bases, with 11 bases lying between them. CDR3 length: 15 residues. CDR1 and CDR2 (germline): SGDLS, YYNGEE. The CDR3 here is CASSVAVSVNSPLHF. In DNA, the CDR3 is TGTGCCAGCAGCGTAGCTGTTTCGGTAAATTCACCCCTCCACTTT.

The CDR3 sequence is CASSLSGQKSTDTQYF. The CDR3 coding sequence is TGTGCCAGCAGCCTTTCGGGACAAAAAAGCACAGATACGCAGTATTTT. The rearrangement uses TRBV4-2 and TRBJ2-3; perhaps TRBD1 as D (6 bases). V was cut by 4 bases and J by 0 bases, with 14 bases left in between. CDR1 LGHNA and CDR2 YNFKEQ come from the germline V gene. This CDR3 contains 16 residues.

V is TRBV19 and J is TRBJ2-7; TRBD2 agrees at 9 bases. Germline V CDR1 and CDR2: LNHDA, SQIVND (reference sequence). J gave up 0 bases and V 3 bases, and 3 bases lay outside the gene matches. The CDR3 sequence is 15 residues long. This CDR3 is CASSISSGTSYEQYF. The CDR3 DNA sequence: TGTGCCAGTAGTATTTCTAGCGGGACCTCCTACGAGCAGTACTTC.

The chain joins TRBV15 to TRBJ1-5; D ambiguous. CDR3 length equals 17 residues. The V end was cut by 0 bases, the J end by 4 bases, with 16 bases between. CDR1 LNHNV and CDR2 YYDKDF come from the germline V gene (reference sequence). The DNA of the CDR3 is TGTGCCACCAGCAGAGATAGAGCCGGGTATTTGAATCAGCCCCAGCATTTT. As protein: CATSRDRAGYLNQPQHF.

The chain carries TRBV12-3 or TRBV12-4 and TRBJ1-2; weak D call: TRBD1 (6 bases). V was pared by 6 bases and J by 5 bases, with 7 bases between. This CDR3 contains 11 residues. This chain's CDR3 is CASSTGYGYTF. CDR3 sequence (DNA): TGTGCCAGCAGCACAGGGTATGGCTACACCTTC.